This T cell receptor (beta chain) was captured by sequencing in a study of T cell repertoires in cytomegalovirus infection. The study's findings and limits: CMV-specific TCR beta clonotypes restricted by HLA-C dominated the ex vivo response.

CDR1 and CDR2 (germline): MNHNS, SASEGT. With 5 bases clipped from V and 3 bases from J, the junction kept 10 bases outside the gene matches. CDR3 length equals 15 residues. TCRdb called the reads again in MiXCR, with one record for every CDR3 protein. The sample comprises roughly 180,000 distinct CDR3 sequences, roughly 28% of which are singletons, and roughly 31% rests with the top ten. Details on this clonotype: Its target is unknown.

The TCR comes from a human donor in good health (CMV status not recorded). Some clones in this sample may be carry-over from other donors' samples. The J gene is TRBJ2-7, the V gene TRBV6-1; 7 bases map to TRBD2. The sequenced sample was PBMCs. The CDR3 protein is CASSTLATPGYEQYF. In DNA, the CDR3 is TGTGCCAGCAGTACACTAGCGACTCCGGGCTACGAGCAGTACTTC.